Listed here are 17 T cell receptor beta chains from one sample, sequenced in a study of cytomegalovirus exposure and HLA in healthy donors. Generated by immunoSEQ multiplex PCR, the TCRdb table keeps only in-frame clones and is missing some. The data hold 90,000 to 150,000 clones, with around nine tenths observed a single time. Source material: PBMCs. The receptors shown here come from a woman in her late teens or twenties in good health and CMV-seropositive.

The chain joins TRBV5-1 to TRBJ1-5, with a possible D match to TRBD1 (5 bases). The length of the CDR3 is 18 residues. Germline CDR1 is SGHRS and CDR2 is YFSETQ. Trimming shortened V by 0 bases and J by 0 bases, and 16 bases separated the two germline ends. The DNA for the CDR3 is TGCGCCAGCAGCTTGGAGTGGGGACTCCTGAATAGCAATCAGCCCCAGCATTTT. This encodes CASSLEWGLLNSNQPQHF.

The chain carries TRBV9 and TRBJ2-5; tentatively, D is TRBD2 (7 bases). Germline V gives CDR1 SGDLS, CDR2 YYNGEE. The V end was cut by 7 bases, the J end by 5 bases, with 21 bases between. This CDR3 has 15 amino acids. The CDR3: CASSRGGGREETQYF. In nucleotides, the CDR3 is TGTGCCAGCTCTCGTGGCGGGGGCCGGGAGGAGACCCAGTACTTC.

CDR3: CASSFGRGTTGANVLTF. The CDR3 DNA reads as TGTGCCAGCAGTTTCGGCCGGGGTACGACTGGGGCCAACGTCCTGACTTTC. The chain employs TRBV27 and TRBJ2-6; TRBD2 is a possible D gene (5 bases). The ends were cut back, 3 bases at V and 2 bases at J, with 14 bases in the middle. Germline CDR1 and CDR2: MNHEY and SMNVEV (reference sequence). The length of the CDR3 is 17 residues. Complete variable domain (other parts from reference TRBV27 and TRBJ2-6): EAQVTQNPRYLITVTGKKLTVTCSQNMNHEYMSWYRQDPGLGLRQIYYSMNVEVTDKGDVPEGYKVSRKEKRNFPLILESPSPNQTSLYFCASSFGRGTTGANVLTFGAGSRLTVL.

The V gene is TRBV5-5, the J gene TRBJ2-7; TRBD1 matches 7 bases. The J segment lost 3 bases and the V segment lost 0 bases, leaving 18 bases of the junction unmatched. Per germline, CDR1 SGHKS and CDR2 YYEKEE (reference sequence). The CDR3 spans 19 residues. The CDR3 sequence is CASSLAGQGVGNIYYEQYF. Here the CDR3 DNA reads TGTGCCAGCAGCTTGGCCGGCCAGGGGGTCGGGAATATCTACTACGAGCAGTACTTC.

CDR3 region: CAIKLAETQETQYF. CDR3 nucleotide sequence: TGTGCCATCAAGCTAGCGGAAACTCAAGAGACCCAGTACTTC. The chain combines TRBV10-3 with TRBJ2-5; 7 bases agree with TRBD2. This CDR3 has 14 amino acids. Losses at the gene ends were 7 bases for V and 2 bases for J; bases not matched to a gene: 7. The germline V gene encodes CDR1 ENHRY and CDR2 SYGVKD.

The gene calls are TRBV4-2 and TRBJ2-7; 14 bases map to TRBD2. The V segment lost 1 base and the J segment 4 bases; nucleotides outside the gene matches: 0. Germline V gene sequence: CDR1 LGHNA, CDR2 YNFKEQ. The CDR3 has 15 residues. CDR3 in DNA: TGTGCCAGCAGCCAAGGACTAGCGGGAGGGTACGAGCAGTACTTC. Its protein product is CASSQGLAGGYEQYF.

There are a few counts of this clone. The chain carries TRBV11-1 and TRBJ2-7; TRBD1 matches at 7 bases. After removal of 5 bases from V and 0 bases from J, the junction contained 7 bases not matched to a gene. The length of the CDR3 is 15 residues. The germline gives CDR1 SGHAT, CDR2 FQDESV (reference sequence). The CDR3 DNA sequence: TGTGCCAGCAGCGCCGACGGGACAGCCTCCTACGAGCAGTACTTC. As protein: CASSADGTASYEQYF.

This rearrangement joins TRBV13 to TRBJ2-5, with 9 bases identical to TRBD2. CDR1 PRHDT and CDR2 FYEKMQ come from the germline V gene (reference sequence). The J segment lost 5 bases and the V segment lost 2 bases, leaving 12 bases of the junction unmatched. This CDR3 is 17 amino acids long. The CDR3 protein is CASSLPGPGLAWETQYF. CDR3 sequence (DNA): TGTGCCAGCAGCTTACCTGGCCCGGGACTAGCATGGGAGACCCAGTACTTC.

The chain has TRBV7-9 and TRBJ1-2; tentatively, D is TRBD1 (5 bases). Per germline, CDR1 SEHNR and CDR2 FQNEAQ (reference sequence). The V end lost 6 bases, the J end lost 4 bases, and 12 bases lay between the germline ends. This CDR3 spans 13 amino acids. CDR3 sequence (DNA): TGTGCCAGCAGTTCGACAGACAGCTATGGCTACACCTTC. As protein: CASSSTDSYGYTF.

V is TRBV5-4 and J is TRBJ1-2, with TRBD1 identical over 8 bases. The CDR3 length is 13 residues. CDR1 and CDR2 (germline): SGHNT, YYREEE (reference sequence). After removal of 3 bases from V and 4 bases from J, the junction contained 2 bases not matched to a gene. The CDR3 spells CASSWTGSYGYTF. The DNA for the CDR3 is TGTGCCAGCAGCTGGACAGGGAGCTATGGCTACACCTTC.

V usage is TRBV7-8 and J usage is TRBJ2-5; TRBD2 agrees at 8 bases. The V and J ends lost 2 bases and 5 bases, in that order; junction bases with no gene match: 10. CDR3 length equals 16 residues. Per the germline V gene, CDR1 is SGHVS and CDR2 is FQNEAQ. Written as DNA, the CDR3 is TGTGCCAGCAGCTTATTGGGTAGCGGGAATGAGGAGACCCAGTACTTC. Its protein product is CASSLLGSGNEETQYF.

This rearrangement joins TRBV9 to TRBJ2-5, with D hard to call. Germline V gene lookup returns CDR1 SGDLS and CDR2 YYNGEE. Trimming removed 4 bases at V and 1 base at J, with 5 bases between. There are 12 residues in the CDR3. Here the CDR3 DNA reads TGTGCCAGCAGCTCCTCCCAAGAGACCCAGTACTTC. It yields the protein CASSSSQETQYF.

The chain is built from TRBV11-3 and TRBJ1-3; the match to TRBD1 covers 8 bases. The germline CDR1 and CDR2 sequences are SGHNT and YENEEA. The junction had 12 bases not matched to a gene; V was cut back by 5 bases and J by 0 bases. This CDR3 has 18 residues. Here the CDR3 reads CASSHRGKGVISGNTIYF. CDR3 nucleotide sequence: TGTGCCAGCAGCCACAGGGGGAAGGGTGTGATCTCTGGAAACACCATATATTTT.

V usage is TRBV13 and J usage is TRBJ1-1; D gene uncertain. CDR3 length: 16 residues. CDR1 is PRHDT and CDR2 is FYEKMQ in the germline V gene (reference sequence). V lost 4 bases to trimming and J lost 2 bases, with 17 bases between them. The CDR3 loop is CASSWAGGWFNTEAFF. In DNA form, the CDR3 reads TGTGCCAGCAGCTGGGCGGGCGGGTGGTTCAACACTGAAGCTTTCTTT.

This clone was picked up many times. The rearrangement uses TRBV19 and TRBJ1-2; 7 bases are shared with TRBD1. CDR3 length equals 13 residues. CDR1 is LNHDA, CDR2 SQIVND, per germline (reference sequence). V trimming: 6 bases; J trimming: 5 bases; junction bases outside the gene matches: 6. Here the CDR3 reads CASSPGTAYGYTF. Here the CDR3 DNA reads TGTGCCAGTAGCCCCGGGACAGCATATGGCTACACCTTC.

The chain uses TRBV6-4 and TRBJ1-6; TRBD1 matches 8 bases. V dropped 5 bases and J dropped 9; count of bases not matched to a gene: 3. CDR3 length equals 13 residues. The germline gives CDR1 MRHNA, CDR2 SNTAGT. The CDR3 sequence is CASSRTGISPLHF. In DNA, the CDR3 is TGTGCCAGCAGTCGGACAGGGATTTCACCCCTCCACTTT.

The V gene is TRBV7-9, the J gene TRBJ1-2; D is perhaps TRBD1 (5 bases). V dropped 8 bases and J dropped 4 bases, with 17 bases sitting between them. CDR1 and CDR2 from the germline V gene are SEHNR and FQNEAQ (reference sequence). CDR3 length equals 14 residues. The CDR3 nucleotides read TGTGCCAGCCGTACATCGGGGGGTAGCTATGGCTACACCTTC. Protein sequence: CASRTSGGSYGYTF.